The 6 T cell receptor beta chains below come from one sample, sequenced in a study of T cell repertoires in cytomegalovirus infection. For these receptors, no antigen is known. TCRdb redid the calling of the reads with MiXCR, one entry per CDR3 protein. The sample lists 370,000 or so distinct CDR3 sequences, roughly 34% occurring once. The sample here was cultured PBMCs, taken from culture after CMV antigen stimulation. These receptors were taken from a human donor in good health (CMV status not recorded). Some clones in this sample may be carry-over from other donors' samples.

The V and J genes are TRBV6-5 and TRBJ1-6; no clear D. The CDR3 loop spans 17 amino acids. Germline CDR1 is MNHEY and CDR2 is SVGAGI. V lost 2 bases and J 0 bases, leaving 11 bases between the germline ends. The CDR3 loop is CASSYRADSSYNSPLHF. In DNA form, the CDR3 reads TGTGCCAGCAGTTACAGGGCGGATAGCTCCTATAATTCACCCCTCCACTTT.

This chain uses TRBV7-2 with TRBJ2-1; TRBD2 might be the D (5 bases). The germline CDR1 and CDR2 sequences are SGHTA and FQGNSA. CDR3 length equals 14 residues. The V gene lost 7 bases and the J gene lost 12 bases, with 22 bases spanning the gap. The CDR3 DNA sequence: TGTGCCAGCAAGCCGAACTGGGCCCCAACTAGGCAGTTCTTC. This codes for CASKPNWAPTRQFF.

This clonotype was recorded many times. The chain joins TRBV7-2 to TRBJ1-2; D unresolved. CDR1 and CDR2 from the germline V gene are SGHTA and FQGNSA. The CDR3 length is 13 residues. V was pared by 5 bases and J by 7 bases, with 14 bases between. The CDR3 bases are TGTGCCAGCAGCCCGGACCTCGTGAGTGGCTACACCTTC. It yields the protein CASSPDLVSGYTF.

There are a few counts of this clonotype. The V gene is TRBV15, the J gene TRBJ2-1; 9 nucleotides line up with TRBD2. This CDR3 has 16 amino acids. Trimming took 3 bases from V and 6 from J; bases not matched to a gene: 9. Germline assignment: CDR1 LNHNV and CDR2 YYDKDF (reference sequence). The CDR3 region is CATSSNLAGNPNEQFF. CDR3 in DNA: TGTGCCACCAGCAGTAACCTAGCGGGAAATCCCAATGAGCAGTTCTTC.

This clonotype has a handful of counts. The chain combines TRBV28 with TRBJ2-6, with a weak D call TRBD1 (6 bases). Trimming took 5 bases from V and 1 from J, leaving 18 bases between them. Germline loops: CDR1 MDHEN, CDR2 SYDVKM. The CDR3 is 18 amino acids. The chain's CDR3 is CASSPRAGVPSGANVLTF. The CDR3 bases are TGTGCCAGCAGTCCTAGGGCAGGGGTACCATCTGGGGCCAACGTCCTGACTTTC.

The chain links TRBV11-2 to TRBJ2-5, with 11 bases identical to TRBD2. Germline CDR1 SGHAT, CDR2 FQNNGV. V shed 5 bases, J shed 4 bases, and the junction held 6 bases outside the gene matches. The CDR3 consists of 15 residues. Here the CDR3 reads CASSVTTSGRETQYF. In DNA form, the CDR3 reads TGTGCCAGCAGCGTGACCACTAGCGGGAGAGAGACCCAGTACTTC.